These 8 T cell receptor beta chains were all obtained from the same sample, sequenced in a study of blood T cell repertoires in COVID-19. Libraries were prepared by immunoSEQ multiplex PCR; TCRdb keeps only in-frame clonotypes and omits some of them. This sample has tens of thousands of clones, with about 80% found just once. Sample: peripheral blood. These TCRs come from a man in his 70s who had recovered from COVID-19.

V is TRBV28 and J is TRBJ2-7; no clear D gene. The germline V gene has CDR1 MDHEN and CDR2 SYDVKM. The CDR3 length is 14 residues. The V end was cut by 6 bases, the J end by 0 bases, with 12 bases between. The DNA of the CDR3 is TGTGCCAGCAGCCCCATAGCAAACTCCTACGAGCAGTACTTC. Translating it yields CASSPIANSYEQYF.

V gene TRBV29-1 combines with J gene TRBJ2-7, with TRBD2 matching 10 bases. The CDR3 contains 13 residues. V gave up 7 bases and J gave up 6 bases; unmatched junction bases: 9. Looked up from germline, CDR1 is SQVTM and CDR2 is ANQGSEA. The CDR3 DNA reads TGCAGCGCGAAACTAGCGGGGCCATCCGAGCAGTACTTC. Translation gives CSAKLAGPSEQYF.

The chain couples TRBV4-3 to TRBJ2-7; TRBD2 agrees at 7 bases. The CDR3 is 15 residues long. The ends lost 1 base at V and 3 bases at J; junction bases unmatched: 6. Looked up from germline, CDR1 is LGHNA and CDR2 is YSLEER. CDR3 protein: CASSQVREGGYEQYF. In DNA, the CDR3 is TGCGCCAGCAGCCAAGTGAGGGAGGGCGGCTACGAGCAGTACTTC.

The rearrangement links TRBV30 to TRBJ1-2; 8 bases map to TRBD1. Germline V CDR1 and CDR2: GTSNPN, SVGIG (reference sequence). The CDR3 loop spans 16 amino acids. V lost 2 bases, J lost 4 bases, and 12 bases stayed unmatched. This CDR3 reads CAWSTLDRARAYGYTF. CDR3 coding DNA: TGTGCCTGGAGTACACTGGACAGGGCGAGGGCCTATGGCTACACCTTC.

V and J are TRBV19 and TRBJ1-1; TRBD1 aligns across 8 bases. Germline CDR1 LNHDA, CDR2 SQIVND (reference sequence). The CDR3 spans 14 residues. V lost 5 bases and J lost 7; bases outside the gene matches: 9. CDR3 sequence reads: CASSSRDRRYEAFF. CDR3 nucleotides: TGTGCCAGTAGTTCCCGGGACAGGAGATATGAAGCTTTCTTT.

As DNA, the CDR3 is TGTGCCAGCAGCCCCCTCCGACAGGCAATCACAGATACGCAGTATTTT. Amino acids: CASSPLRQAITDTQYF. The rearrangement uses TRBV7-9 and TRBJ2-3; tentative D call: TRBD1 (6 bases). V was clipped by 5 bases and J by 2 bases, with 17 bases between them. CDR1 and CDR2 from the germline V gene are SEHNR and FQNEAQ (reference sequence). The CDR3 has 16 amino acids.

The rearrangement uses TRBV6-2 or TRBV6-3 and TRBJ1-1, with D possibly being TRBD1 (6 bases). Trimming stripped 2 bases from V and 0 bases from J, with 13 bases between. This CDR3 spans 16 amino acids. CDR1 is MNHEY and CDR2 is SVGEGT in the germline V gene. The CDR3 DNA reads as TGTGCCAGCAGTTACCTCTGGACAGTGCTGAACACTGAAGCTTTCTTT. It is translated as CASSYLWTVLNTEAFF.

The chain recombines TRBV6-5 with TRBJ1-5; D may be TRBD1 (6 bases). Germline CDR1 and CDR2: MNHEY and SVGAGI. The CDR3 has 14 residues. Deletions cut 4 bases from V and 12 bases from J, with 19 bases between. The CDR3 DNA is TGTGCCAGCAGTTGGACGGACAGCCCCCTGATCCAGCATTTT. Translation: CASSWTDSPLIQHF.